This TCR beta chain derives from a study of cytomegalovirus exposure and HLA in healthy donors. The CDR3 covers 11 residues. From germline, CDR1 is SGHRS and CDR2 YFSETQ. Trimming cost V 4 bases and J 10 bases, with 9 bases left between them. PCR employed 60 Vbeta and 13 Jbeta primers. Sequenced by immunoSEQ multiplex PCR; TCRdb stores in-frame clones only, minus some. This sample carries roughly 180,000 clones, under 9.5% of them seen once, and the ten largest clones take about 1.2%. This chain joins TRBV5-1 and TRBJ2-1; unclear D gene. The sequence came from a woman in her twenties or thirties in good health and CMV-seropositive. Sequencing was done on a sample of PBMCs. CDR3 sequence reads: CASSGQVEQFF. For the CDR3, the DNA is TGCGCCAGCAGCGGTCAGGTAGAGCAGTTCTTC.